The 7 T cell receptor beta chains below were found in one sample sequenced in a study of T cell responses to AZD1222 COVID-19 vaccine. TCRdb's copy holds only in-frame clones and misses some; the assay was immunoSEQ multiplex PCR. The sample carries approximately 150,000 clones, 85% to 95% recorded once. The sequenced sample was peripheral blood, obtained after recovery from COVID-19. These receptors were obtained from an adult who had recovered from COVID-19.

The gene calls are TRBV11-2 and TRBJ2-7, with D maybe TRBD2 (5 bases). Germline CDR1 and CDR2: SGHAT and FQNNGV. The CDR3 covers 16 residues. V was pared by 2 bases and J by 6 bases, with 20 bases between. CDR3 sequence reads: CASSLTGGKEVGEQYF. In DNA form, the CDR3 reads TGTGCCAGCAGCTTAACGGGTGGGAAGGAGGTGGGCGAGCAGTACTTC.

The genes are TRBV7-9 and TRBJ1-1; D gene unclear. The V end was cut by 5 bases, the J end by 7 bases, with 11 bases between. Germline values: CDR1 SEHNR, CDR2 FQNEAQ (reference sequence). CDR3 size: 12 residues. CDR3 sequence reads: CASSRIKNEAFF. The CDR3 coding sequence is TGTGCCAGCAGCAGGATAAAAAATGAAGCTTTCTTT.

The chain carries TRBV10-3 and TRBJ1-2; TRBD1 agrees at 10 bases. The junction had 7 bases not matched to a gene; V was cut back by 9 bases and J by 0 bases. The length of the CDR3 is 15 residues. Germline CDR1 reads ENHRY; CDR2 reads SYGVKD. The CDR3 loop reads CAIWTGGSANYGYTF. The DNA for the CDR3 is TGTGCCATTTGGACAGGGGGTAGTGCTAACTATGGCTACACCTTC.

The chain couples TRBV28 to TRBJ1-2, with TRBD1 as a possible D gene (5 bases). Trimming pared 2 bases from V and 7 bases from J, leaving 8 bases between. The length of the CDR3 is 12 residues. The V gene's germline CDR1 is MDHEN and CDR2 SYDVKM. CDR3 residues: CASSLGGFGYTF. In nucleotides, the CDR3 is TGTGCCAGCAGTTTAGGGGGGTTTGGCTACACCTTC.

The CDR3 here is CASSPLAGGADTQYF. The CDR3 DNA reads as TGTGCCAGCTCACCACTAGCGGGAGGGGCAGATACGCAGTATTTT. V and J are TRBV18 and TRBJ2-3; 11 bases are shared with TRBD2. The CDR3 sequence is 15 residues long. Germline CDR1 reads KGHSH; CDR2 reads LQKENI. J was trimmed by 4 bases and V by 1 base; bases with no gene match: 1.

The chain combines TRBV4-1 with TRBJ2-2; D not certain. The CDR3 extends over 14 amino acids. Trimming left V 0 bases short and J 1 base short, with 3 bases between. The germline V gene has CDR1 MGHRA and CDR2 YSYEKL. Written as DNA, the CDR3 is TGCGCCAGCAGCCAAGATAAGAACACCGGGGAGCTGTTTTTT. It encodes CASSQDKNTGELFF.

As DNA, the CDR3 is TGTGCCAGCAGCTCCGGAGGGGGCTATGACAATCAGCCCCAGCATTTT. It is translated as CASSSGGGYDNQPQHF. This sequence joins TRBV9 and TRBJ1-5; TRBD1 matches at 7 bases. Germline V lookup: CDR1 SGDLS, CDR2 YYNGEE. The V gene end was trimmed by 4 bases and the J gene end by 3 bases; junction bases not matched to a gene: 10. The CDR3 loop spans 16 amino acids.